Reported below is one T cell receptor beta chain. The germline V gene encodes CDR1 SGHRS and CDR2 YFSETQ. V was shortened by 4 bases and J by 7 bases, with 15 bases between the two germline ends. This CDR3 contains 14 residues. This entry comes from a study of blood T cell repertoires in COVID-19. On the study more broadly: From the United States, Italy and Spain came samples of acute and convalescent COVID-19. T cells, B-cell-depleted T cells, or PBMCs provided the cDNA or gDNA that served as material.

Source study methods: How many nucleated cells were present was estimated from reference gene primer amplification. Repertoires were generated with immunoSEQ multiplex PCR, while TCRdb's copy carries only in-frame clones and drops some. D and trimming were read from the DNA, whereas the V and J calls and clone size are those reported in that table. The sample lists around 120,000 clones, approximately 87% seen once, with 25% to 35% in the top ten. The clonotype comes from a woman between 65 and 79 years old with acute or convalescent COVID-19. J is TRBJ1-5 and V is TRBV5-1; tentative D call: TRBD1 (5 bases). The sequencing input was peripheral blood. CDR3 in amino acids: CASSRGGGDQPQHF. CDR3 DNA: TGCGCCAGCAGCCGGGGCGGAGGGGACCAGCCCCAGCATTTT.